This T cell receptor (beta chain) stems from a study of T cell responses to AZD1222 COVID-19 vaccine (dated by TCRdb to the early 2020s). For the study in its entirety: AZD1222 recipients with second doses at about 4 weeks or about 12 weeks were pooled, because spike-specific TCR depth and breadth did not differ between schedules. TCR sequencing covered over 230 trial participants: 200 to 220 given two doses of AZD1222 and 26 given two doses of MenACWY control vaccine. Enrollment into the trials was organized by age into subgroups of 18-55, 56-69 and 70-plus years, and those subgroups contained about 160, 30 and 59 TCR-sequenced participants, respectively.

The CDR3 regions of human TCRbeta chains were analyzed by immunosequencing. The authors' analysis ran thus. Repertoire TCRs were checked for matches against a reference library of SARS-CoV-2-specific TCRs that had been generated using the MIRA antigen-specificity platform. Breadth was defined as the fraction of unique TCRs that were SARS-CoV-2-associated, and depth was defined as the fraction of total T cells that were SARS-CoV-2-associated. Using the MIRA data, each spike-specific TCR was assigned both to the spike region to which the TCR was reactive and to a CD4 or CD8 class. Log10-transformed breadth and depth values were compared by one-way ANOVA with Sidak's multiple comparisons tests. TCRdb mirrors the immuneACCESS table, restricted to in-frame sequences. Some clones are absent from its copies; in checked studies, under half trace to an unresolved V gene, and the reason for the others is unknown. The DNA gave D and trimming, while V, J and clone size come from that table. The table for this sample lists about 150,000 clones; 94% of them were counted only once. Around 1.3% of the sample is taken by the ten largest.

General study outcomes and caveats: Nearly half of unique spike-specific TCRs reportedly recognized epitopes outside regions mutated in the B.1.351 and B.1.1.7 variants. Participants were mostly white British, with more females than males. The authors suggested clonal diversity may have been underestimated. After two AZD1222 doses, spike-specific TCR breadth and depth were significantly higher than at day 0 and than in MenACWY recipients. CD4 TCRs associated with the vaccine covered the entire spike protein, and the dominant responses were in regions 160-218 and 743-854. Because no samples from the day 14 peak response were available, repertoires could be characterized only after the peak T cell response. Conclusions about previously exposed vaccinees are limited because only a handful of AZD1222 recipients were SARS-CoV-2 seropositive at baseline. The 56-69-year group was small, and its depth increase did not reach significance, likely because of low power.

Reading the label with the study, this specimen's time point is: baseline before first vaccination. Samples from vaccinated people were obtained from the UK trials COV001 and COV002, which included a single-blind randomized controlled phase 2/3 trial of AZD1222 (ChAdOx1 nCoV-19) in healthy adults. For TCRbeta chain sequencing, PBMC samples from trial participants were taken at day 0 and at day 28 after the second dose. A remark on this clone: Its antigen is currently not known. The record has no base qualities; no much larger clone is one base away.

The receptor comes from an adult in good health. Sequencing was performed on peripheral blood, taken on day 0 of AZD1222 vaccination.

The CDR3 protein sequence reads: CAWTRGNEQFF. The nucleotide sequence is given as TGTGCCTGGACGAGGGGTAATGAGCAGTTCTTC. The chain is made from TRBV30 and TRBJ2-1; the D segment may tentatively be TRBD1 or TRBD2, each giving 5 matched bases. Counted from cysteine to phenylalanine, this CDR3 has 11 amino acids. The read is trimmed to its CDR3 DNA, 33 bases read in frame from base 1. The germline V gene (reference sequence) supplies CDR1 GTSNPN and CDR2 SVGIG. V and J are truncated by 4 bases and 7 bases respectively, leaving an intervening sequence of 8 bases. The full variable domain, with segments outside the CDR3 supplied by the reference TRBV30 and TRBJ2-1 proteins, appears as SQTIHQWPATLVQPVGSPLSLECTVEGTSNPNLYWYRQAAGRGLQLLFYSVGIGQISSEVPQNLSASRPQDRQFILSSKKLLLSDSGFYLCAWTRGNEQFFGPGTRLTVL.